Below, one T cell receptor beta chain is given with its context. Its antigen is as yet unknown. The data stem from a study of PD-1 blockade in classical Hodgkin lymphoma. Sequenced by immunoSEQ multiplex PCR; TCRdb stores in-frame clones only, minus some. The sample carries tens of thousands of clones, approximately 78% recorded once. The CDR3 spans 15 residues. Germline assignment: CDR1 WSHSY and CDR2 SAAADI. Trimming stripped 3 bases from V and 7 bases from J, with 15 bases between. Indicated time point: cycle 4 day 1 (C4D1), after 6 weeks of nivolumab. Every patient relapsed after autologous stem cell transplantation, and brentuximab vedotin exposure varied. Purified CD4+ T cells were obtained from thawed PBMCs through magnetic negative selection. Study-wide results and caveats: Repertoire differences have undefined causes, possibly disease activity or prior therapy. When set against healthy donors, newly diagnosed patients were reported to show lower baseline TCR diversity. Baseline diversity resembling that of newly diagnosed patients was seen in complete responders.

The rearrangement joins TRBV10-2 to TRBJ2-2; no firm D call. The receptor's source is a human donor with classical Hodgkin lymphoma. Sequencing used CD4+ T cells from blood, obtained before the fourth cycle of nivolumab. This chain's CDR3 is CASSESGRSGGELFF. CDR3 in DNA: TGCGCCAGCAGTGAATCCGGCAGGTCGGGCGGGGAGCTGTTTTTT.